The entry below gives a single T cell receptor beta chain sequence along with its context. This specimen comes from a study of blood T cell repertoires in COVID-19. Overall study: Some COVID-19 samples were acute and others convalescent; all came from the United States, Italy and Spain. T cells, B-cell-depleted T cells, or PBMCs provided the cDNA or gDNA that served as material.

Profiling relied on immunoSEQ multiplex PCR, and the TCRdb table lists in-frame clones only, not all of them. The sample has around 200,000 clones; around 88% are singletons. Trimming took off 2 bases at V and 0 bases at J, with 8 bases between the two ends. Germline V gene data show CDR1 as SEHNR and CDR2 as FQNEAQ (reference sequence). This CDR3 region has 15 residues. Those enrolled, adults aged roughly 18 to 89 years, came from 20 to 25 US areas. Which cohort a participant joined came from the clinical history participants gave. This clonotype originated in a woman in her 30s who had been exposed to COVID-19. This rearrangement joins TRBV7-9 to TRBJ1-3; a weak D match, TRBD1 (5 bases). Input material: PBMCs or T cells enriched from blood (not recorded which). The CDR3 nucleotides read TGTGCCAGCAGCTTACAGGGAAACTCTGGAAACACCATATATTTT. The encoded protein is CASSLQGNSGNTIYF.